This T cell receptor (beta chain) was identified during a study of blood T cell repertoires in COVID-19. About the study: Samples of COVID-19 (acute and convalescent) were obtained from the United States, Italy and Spain.

The repertoire was sequenced with immunoSEQ multiplex PCR; TCRdb's copy has only in-frame clones and lacks some. The table records around 75,000 clones, around 90% of them present only once. Germline CDR1 is DFQATT and CDR2 is SNEGSKA (reference sequence). CDR3 length equals 14 residues. J was trimmed by 1 base and V by 3 bases; bases with no gene match: 4. The rearrangement joins TRBV20-1 to TRBJ2-3, with 7 bases matching TRBD1. The TCR comes from a human donor in a cohort sampled during active COVID-19. The sequencing sample was made of peripheral blood. For the CDR3, the DNA is TGCAGTGCTAGTCGGCAGGGGGGCACAGATACGCAGTATTTT. This gives the protein CSASRQGGTDTQYF.